Included here is one T cell receptor (beta chain) sequence, with context. Deletions cut 2 bases from V and 5 bases from J, with 19 bases between. CDR3 length equals 16 residues. Germline CDR1 SGHRS, CDR2 YFSETQ. The record originates from a study of blood T cells in healthy people across ages. Primed by a sample-barcoded 5' primer and a J-beta primer mix, a second PCR proceeded for 7 to 11 cycles. TCRdb re-derived calls from the 5' RACE reads in MiXCR, one entry per CDR3 protein. The sample contains under 2 million distinct CDR3 sequences, about 35% of which appear only once. Extracted total RNA amounted to at least 6 micrograms for each sample.

This sequence originates from a woman aged 25 to 39 in good health. This sequence joins TRBV5-1 and TRBJ2-5; D is perhaps TRBD1 (6 bases). Sequencing was carried out using blood. As DNA, the CDR3 is TGCGCCAGCAGCTTACACCGGGACATAGGTGGGGAGACCCAGTACTTC. It yields the protein CASSLHRDIGGETQYF.